This TCR beta chain is from a study of CD8 T cells in ankylosing spondylitis. Study-wide results and limits: Clones tied to disease were said to be significantly enriched in matched ankylosing spondylitis synovial fluid. A CD8+ phenotype characterized the disease-linked clones, which were relatively rare in peripheral blood. Prior literature has documented some motif variants in synovial fluid and blood from reactive arthritis. It appeared that ankylosing spondylitis blood was characterized by a TCR beta motif of fewer than ten highly homologous variants.

Per germline, CDR1 SNHLY and CDR2 FYNNEI. This CDR3 has 11 amino acids. V lost 7 bases, J lost 4 bases, and 7 bases lay in between. Library preparation for TCR beta used quantitative 5'-RACE with molecular barcodes. A single record per CDR3 protein comes from TCRdb applying MiXCR to the 5' RACE reads. This sample yields hundreds of thousands of distinct CDR3 sequences, of which roughly 25% are seen a single time; under 0.9% belongs to the top ten. This clonotype has at least ten counts. Its cognate antigen is unknown. The rearrangement links TRBV2 to TRBJ2-5; D not certain. This clonotype originated in a male donor with ankylosing spondylitis. Sequencing was done on a sample of blood, either unsorted or a sorted T cell fraction (not recorded which). CDR3 nucleotides: TGTGCCAGCACCCTAAGAGAGACCCAGTACTTC. It is translated as CASTLRETQYF.